This T cell receptor (beta chain) was profiled in a study of T cells in Graves' hyperthyroidism and ophthalmopathy. Study-level information: At initial diagnosis, before any treatment had begun, peripheral blood was obtained. Study results and caveats: Most expanded thyroid clonotypes above 0.001 also appeared in blood.

Trimming pared 6 bases from V and 5 bases from J, leaving 10 bases between. The CDR3 spans 13 residues. Germline CDR1 MNHNS, CDR2 SASEGT. This clonotype was seen at least ten times. What it binds is unknown. Amplified TCR beta CDR3 regions derived from RNA transcripts. First-round RT-PCR targeting the TCR CDR3 was performed with the HTBI primer set. TCRdb re-called the multiplex PCR reads with MiXCR, one entry per CDR3 protein. The top ten hold roughly a sixth of the sample, which has around 340,000 distinct CDR3 sequences, 15% to 20% seen once. Under 3 months was the duration of disease in ophthalmopathy patients, who also had a Clinical Activity Score of at least 3 and a NOSPECS grade of at least 4.

The receptor was isolated from a woman in her thirties or forties with Graves' ophthalmopathy. Sequenced input: blood. This rearrangement joins TRBV6-1 to TRBJ2-2; no clear D. CDR3 protein: CASRKVDTGELFF. CDR3 coding DNA: TGTGCCAGCAGGAAGGTCGATACCGGGGAGCTGTTTTTT.